Listed below are T cell receptor beta chains from one sample, sequenced in a study of OX40 agonist ivuxolimab in advanced cancers. Generated by immunoSEQ multiplex PCR, the TCRdb table keeps only in-frame clones and is missing some. This table has about 94,000 clones, roughly 90% appearing once. The sample was CD4+ or CD8+ T cells sorted from blood, taken in a trial of the OX40 agonist ivuxolimab. These receptors all come from an adult with an advanced solid tumor such as melanoma, head and neck, liver or kidney cancer. The CDR3 runs from the conserved cysteine through the conserved F or W. The D gene is left open where the match is weak. Clone sizes are given selectively: once, few, many, or a class where the clone is expanded.

cdr3_nt: TGCAGCGTTGAAGAGAGCGGGGGAAGCTCCTACAATGAGCAGTTCTTC; cdr3_aa: CSVEESGGSSYNEQFF; v_call: TRBV29-1; j_call: TRBJ2-1; d_call: TRBD2; clone_size: NA; cdr3_length: 16
cdr3_nt: TGCGCCAGCAGCGACGGGACAGGGGGCTTGGAGACCCAGTACTTC; cdr3_aa: CASSDGTGGLETQYF; v_call: TRBV5-1; j_call: TRBJ2-5; d_call: TRBD1; clone_size: NA; cdr3_length: 15
cdr3_nt: TGTGCCAGCAGTTACTCGAGAGGGATTGCTAATGAAAAACTGCTTTTT; cdr3_aa: CASSYSRGIANEKLLF; v_call: TRBV6-5; j_call: TRBJ1-4; d_call: NA; clone_size: NA; cdr3_length: 16
cdr3_nt: TGTGCCAGTAGTATGGACGGTCCCTCACCCCTCCACTTT; cdr3_aa: CASSMDGPSPLHF; v_call: TRBV19; j_call: TRBJ1-6; d_call: NA; clone_size: NA; cdr3_length: 13
cdr3_nt: TGTGCCAGCAGTCAAGGGACAGGGGGCGGGGGGGGCTACACCTTC; cdr3_aa: CASSQGTGGGGGYTF; v_call: TRBV27; j_call: TRBJ1-2; d_call: TRBD1; clone_size: NA; cdr3_length: 15
cdr3_nt: TGTGCCAGCAGTTACTCGAGCGAGCAGTACTTC; cdr3_aa: CASSYSSEQYF; v_call: TRBV6-5; j_call: TRBJ2-7; d_call: NA; clone_size: NA; cdr3_length: 11
cdr3_nt: TGTGCCAGCAGCGCACAGGGATTCGTCATCACCGGGGAGCTGTTTTTT; cdr3_aa: CASSAQGFVITGELFF; v_call: TRBV11-2; j_call: TRBJ2-2; d_call: NA; clone_size: NA; cdr3_length: 16
cdr3_nt: TGTGCCAGCAGCCCGGTAGCAGGAGAGACCCAGTACTTC; cdr3_aa: CASSPVAGETQYF; v_call: TRBV5-4; j_call: TRBJ2-5; d_call: NA; clone_size: NA; cdr3_length: 13
cdr3_nt: TGTGCCAGCAGCTTTGGAGTGGGGGCAACAAACATTCAGTACTTC; cdr3_aa: CASSFGVGATNIQYF; v_call: TRBV5-6; j_call: TRBJ2-4; d_call: NA; clone_size: NA; cdr3_length: 15
cdr3_nt: TGTGCCAGTAGTATAGATCAGGGGCCGAACACTGAAGCTTTCTTT; cdr3_aa: CASSIDQGPNTEAFF; v_call: TRBV19; j_call: TRBJ1-1; d_call: NA; clone_size: NA; cdr3_length: 15
cdr3_nt: TGTGCCAGCAGTTACAGCCAGGGGCATGGCTACACCTTC; cdr3_aa: CASSYSQGHGYTF; v_call: TRBV6-5; j_call: TRBJ1-2; d_call: NA; clone_size: NA; cdr3_length: 13
cdr3_nt: TGTGCCAGCAGGGGGCCCGGGGTCGGGGAGCTGTTTTTT; cdr3_aa: CASRGPGVGELFF; v_call: TRBV6-1; j_call: TRBJ2-2; d_call: NA; clone_size: NA; cdr3_length: 13
cdr3_nt: TGCGCCAGCAGCCAAGGAGACAGGGGGCGGGATGGCTACACCTTC; cdr3_aa: CASSQGDRGRDGYTF; v_call: TRBV4-3; j_call: TRBJ1-2; d_call: TRBD1; clone_size: NA; cdr3_length: 15
cdr3_nt: TGTGCCATCAGTGAGGGAATCCAAGAGACCCAGTACTTC; cdr3_aa: CAISEGIQETQYF; v_call: TRBV10-3; j_call: TRBJ2-5; d_call: NA; clone_size: once; cdr3_length: 13
cdr3_nt: TGTGCCAGCACGGGGGGGACATCCTACGAGCAGTACTTC; cdr3_aa: CASTGGTSYEQYF; v_call: TRBV7-9; j_call: TRBJ2-7; d_call: TRBD2; clone_size: NA; cdr3_length: 13
cdr3_nt: TGTGCCAGCAGCTTAGAGATCGGAAACGAGCAGTACTTC; cdr3_aa: CASSLEIGNEQYF; v_call: TRBV7-9; j_call: TRBJ2-7; d_call: NA; clone_size: NA; cdr3_length: 13
cdr3_nt: TGTGCCAGCAGCATCCAGGGGGCGAACACCGGGGAGCTGTTTTTT; cdr3_aa: CASSIQGANTGELFF; v_call: TRBV11-3; j_call: TRBJ2-2; d_call: TRBD1; clone_size: NA; cdr3_length: 15
cdr3_nt: TGTGCCAGCAGTTGGGACAGGGGCCAAGAGACCCAGTACTTC; cdr3_aa: CASSWDRGQETQYF; v_call: TRBV6-1; j_call: TRBJ2-5; d_call: TRBD1; clone_size: NA; cdr3_length: 14
cdr3_nt: TGTGCCAGCAGTTTATTGAGGGCCACATCCACAGATACGCAGTATTTT; cdr3_aa: CASSLLRATSTDTQYF; v_call: TRBV27; j_call: TRBJ2-3; d_call: NA; clone_size: NA; cdr3_length: 16
cdr3_nt: TGTGCCATCAGTGAGTCGTTTACCGCTACCGGGACAGGGGAGGCCAATCAGCCCCAGCATTTT; cdr3_aa: CAISESFTATGTGEANQPQHF; v_call: TRBV10-3; j_call: TRBJ1-5; d_call: TRBD1; clone_size: NA; cdr3_length: 21
cdr3_nt: TGTGCCAGCAGCCTTAGCGGGGGGGCGACAGATACGCAGTATTTT; cdr3_aa: CASSLSGGATDTQYF; v_call: TRBV5-6; j_call: TRBJ2-3; d_call: TRBD2; clone_size: NA; cdr3_length: 15
cdr3_nt: TGTGCCAGCAGTTACACGGAAAACACTGAAGCTTTCTTT; cdr3_aa: CASSYTENTEAFF; v_call: TRBV6-5; j_call: TRBJ1-1; d_call: NA; clone_size: once; cdr3_length: 13
cdr3_nt: TGTGCCAGCAGCTTAGCCCGGGGAGAGGAGACCCAGTACTTC; cdr3_aa: CASSLARGEETQYF; v_call: TRBV7-6; j_call: TRBJ2-5; d_call: NA; clone_size: NA; cdr3_length: 14
cdr3_nt: TGTGCCAGCAGCTTTCCGTCGGGACACTCCTACGAGCAGTACTTC; cdr3_aa: CASSFPSGHSYEQYF; v_call: TRBV5-6; j_call: TRBJ2-7; d_call: NA; clone_size: NA; cdr3_length: 15
cdr3_nt: TGCGCCAGCAGCTTGGTCCCAGGGGCCGACTACGAGCAGTACTTC; cdr3_aa: CASSLVPGADYEQYF; v_call: TRBV5-1; j_call: TRBJ2-7; d_call: NA; clone_size: NA; cdr3_length: 15
cdr3_nt: TGTGCCAGCAGTGAATACAAAACCGGGTACAATGAGCAGTTCTTC; cdr3_aa: CASSEYKTGYNEQFF; v_call: TRBV6-1; j_call: TRBJ2-1; d_call: NA; clone_size: NA; cdr3_length: 15
cdr3_nt: TGCGCCAGCAGTGAGTCGGGATTAGCGGGCGACAATGAGCAGTTCTTC; cdr3_aa: CASSESGLAGDNEQFF; v_call: TRBV10-1; j_call: TRBJ2-1; d_call: TRBD2; clone_size: NA; cdr3_length: 16
cdr3_nt: TGTGCCAGCAGCTTAGGACAGGGAGCCGAGCAGTACTTC; cdr3_aa: CASSLGQGAEQYF; v_call: TRBV13; j_call: TRBJ2-7; d_call: NA; clone_size: NA; cdr3_length: 13
cdr3_nt: TGCGCCAGCAGCTTGGAAGGGGGCTCGAACACTGAAGCTTTCTTT; cdr3_aa: CASSLEGGSNTEAFF; v_call: TRBV5-1; j_call: TRBJ1-1; d_call: TRBD1; clone_size: NA; cdr3_length: 15
cdr3_nt: TGCGCCAGCAGCCTCGTTCAAAACTATGGCTACACCTTC; cdr3_aa: CASSLVQNYGYTF; v_call: TRBV5-1; j_call: TRBJ1-2; d_call: NA; clone_size: NA; cdr3_length: 13
cdr3_nt: TGTGCCAGTAGTATATGGGGACTCCGAGAGCAGTACTTC; cdr3_aa: CASSIWGLREQYF; v_call: TRBV19; j_call: TRBJ2-7; d_call: NA; clone_size: NA; cdr3_length: 13
cdr3_nt: TGTGCCAGTAGTATCCTCAGGGGGACCGGGACTGAAGCTTTCTTT; cdr3_aa: CASSILRGTGTEAFF; v_call: TRBV19; j_call: TRBJ1-1; d_call: TRBD1; clone_size: NA; cdr3_length: 15
cdr3_nt: TGTGCCAGCAGGGAGGACGTCTACGAGCAGTACTTC; cdr3_aa: CASREDVYEQYF; v_call: TRBV6-1; j_call: TRBJ2-7; d_call: NA; clone_size: NA; cdr3_length: 12
cdr3_nt: TGCGCCAGCAGCCTCGGGGGGACAGCCTACGAGCAGTACTTC; cdr3_aa: CASSLGGTAYEQYF; v_call: TRBV4-3; j_call: TRBJ2-7; d_call: NA; clone_size: NA; cdr3_length: 14
cdr3_nt: TGCGCCAGCAGCCAAGAGGGCCTGAGCTCCTACAATGAGCAGTTCTTC; cdr3_aa: CASSQEGLSSYNEQFF; v_call: TRBV4-1; j_call: TRBJ2-1; d_call: NA; clone_size: NA; cdr3_length: 16
cdr3_nt: TGCGCCACCACCTCGGGCGGTCTATACAATGAGCAGTTCTTC; cdr3_aa: CATTSGGLYNEQFF; v_call: TRBV4-1; j_call: TRBJ2-1; d_call: NA; clone_size: NA; cdr3_length: 14
cdr3_nt: TGTGCCAGCAGTTACGGGTTAACCGGGACCGCCTCCGTCCTGACTTTC; cdr3_aa: CASSYGLTGTASVLTF; v_call: TRBV6-5; j_call: TRBJ2-6; d_call: NA; clone_size: once; cdr3_length: 16
cdr3_nt: TGTGCCAGCAGCTACCGGGACCTCTCTGGAAACACCATATATTTT; cdr3_aa: CASSYRDLSGNTIYF; v_call: TRBV7-2; j_call: TRBJ1-3; d_call: NA; clone_size: NA; cdr3_length: 15
cdr3_nt: TGTGCCAGCAGTTCAACAGGGGGACGCGACGAGCAGTACTTC; cdr3_aa: CASSSTGGRDEQYF; v_call: TRBV27; j_call: TRBJ2-7; d_call: TRBD1; clone_size: once; cdr3_length: 14
cdr3_nt: TGTGCCAGCAGTTTGATGGGGGGTAGCCCCCATGGCTACACCTTC; cdr3_aa: CASSLMGGSPHGYTF; v_call: TRBV27; j_call: TRBJ1-2; d_call: NA; clone_size: few; cdr3_length: 15
cdr3_nt: TGTGCCAGCAAGGGAAGGCGGGAGAGCCACGAGCAGTACTTC; cdr3_aa: CASKGRRESHEQYF; v_call: TRBV13; j_call: TRBJ2-7; d_call: TRBD2; clone_size: NA; cdr3_length: 14
cdr3_nt: TGTGCCATCAGTGCTTATGGGCACGCTAAGACTGAAGCTTTCTTT; cdr3_aa: CAISAYGHAKTEAFF; v_call: TRBV10-3; j_call: TRBJ1-1; d_call: NA; clone_size: NA; cdr3_length: 15
cdr3_nt: TGTGCCAGCACGGGGCAGGGTGACTACGAGCAGTACTTC; cdr3_aa: CASTGQGDYEQYF; v_call: TRBV7-9; j_call: TRBJ2-7; d_call: NA; clone_size: few; cdr3_length: 13
cdr3_nt: TGCGCCAGCAGTGGTCTAGCGGGAGACAATGAGCAGTTCTTC; cdr3_aa: CASSGLAGDNEQFF; v_call: TRBV10-1; j_call: TRBJ2-1; d_call: TRBD2; clone_size: NA; cdr3_length: 14